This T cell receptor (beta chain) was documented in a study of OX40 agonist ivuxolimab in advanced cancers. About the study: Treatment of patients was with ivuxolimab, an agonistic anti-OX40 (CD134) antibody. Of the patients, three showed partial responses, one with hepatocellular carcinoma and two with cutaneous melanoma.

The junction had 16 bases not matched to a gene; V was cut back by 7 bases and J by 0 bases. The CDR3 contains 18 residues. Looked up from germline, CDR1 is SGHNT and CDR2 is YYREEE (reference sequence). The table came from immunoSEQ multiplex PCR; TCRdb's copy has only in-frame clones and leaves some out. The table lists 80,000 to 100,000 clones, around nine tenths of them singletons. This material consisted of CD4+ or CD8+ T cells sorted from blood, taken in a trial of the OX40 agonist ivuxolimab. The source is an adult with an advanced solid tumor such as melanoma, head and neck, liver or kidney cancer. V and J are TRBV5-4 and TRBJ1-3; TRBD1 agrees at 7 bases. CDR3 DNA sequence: TGTGCCAGCTCCTTACCATTCGGGACAGCCTCCTCTGGAAACACCATATATTTT. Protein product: CASSLPFGTASSGNTIYF.